This entry concerns a single T cell receptor (beta chain). Its antigen is undetermined. This sample was taken from a study of OX40 agonist ivuxolimab in advanced cancers. Overall study: At doses from 0.01 to 10 mg/kg, patients were given intravenous ivuxolimab every 2 weeks. Partial response was recorded in three patients: one hepatocellular carcinoma and two cutaneous melanoma cases. Study results and limitations: Average numbers of expanded clones were greater in CD8+ T cells than in CD4+.

The method was immunoSEQ multiplex PCR; TCRdb's version includes in-frame clones alone and lacks a portion of them. The top ten hold 11% of the sample, which has over 70,000 clones, 85% to 90% seen once. Enrollment shut out patients with autoimmune disease history or systemic immunosuppression. The starting material was CD4+ or CD8+ T cells sorted from blood, obtained in a trial of the OX40 agonist ivuxolimab. This TCR derives from an adult with an advanced solid tumor such as melanoma, head and neck, liver or kidney cancer.

In DNA form, the CDR3 reads TGTGCCAGCAGACAACAGGGGGGGTATGGCTACACCTTC. It is translated as CASRQQGGYGYTF. The rearrangement links TRBV27 to TRBJ1-2; 8 nucleotides line up with TRBD1. Germline values: CDR1 MNHEY, CDR2 SMNVEV (reference sequence). Trimming took 6 bases from V and 5 from J; bases not matched to a gene: 5. The CDR3 is 13 amino acids.